This TCR beta chain came from a study of identifying expanded T cells in peripheral blood. Trimming cost V 8 bases and J 3 bases; bases outside gene matches: 14. This CDR3 is 16 amino acids long. CDR1 is SNHLY, CDR2 FYNNEI, per germline. Collection occurred without any documented infections or immune events in donors. TCRdb's copy holds only in-frame clones and misses some; the assay was immunoSEQ multiplex PCR. The table includes tens of thousands of clones, around nine tenths detected once. Whole-study findings and limits: Across healthy donors, higher total template counts meant significantly greater approximately two-week count variance. Technical replicates showed around 1.2 changed clones; approximately 2 weeks approximately 16; four weeks 19.

This clone occurred once. As yet, its antigen is unknown. The rearrangement links TRBV2 to TRBJ2-7, with 9 positions matching TRBD1. This TCR came from a person aged 18-70 years in good health. The specimen was blood. CDR3 nucleotides: TGTGCCAGCGGGGGGGAGGGGACAGGGCCCCACTACGAGCAGTACTTC. Its translation: CASGGEGTGPHYEQYF.